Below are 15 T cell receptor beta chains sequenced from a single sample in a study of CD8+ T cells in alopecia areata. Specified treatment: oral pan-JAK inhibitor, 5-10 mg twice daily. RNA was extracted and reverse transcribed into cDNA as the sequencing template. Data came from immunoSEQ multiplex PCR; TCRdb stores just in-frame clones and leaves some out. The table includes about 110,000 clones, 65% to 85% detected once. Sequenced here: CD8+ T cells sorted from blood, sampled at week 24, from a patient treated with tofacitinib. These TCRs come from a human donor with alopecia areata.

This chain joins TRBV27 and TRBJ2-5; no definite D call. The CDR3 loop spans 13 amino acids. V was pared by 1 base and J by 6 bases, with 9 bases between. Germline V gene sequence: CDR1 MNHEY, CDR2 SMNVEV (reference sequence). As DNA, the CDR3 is TGTGCCAGCAGTTTATATGGCAGCCAGACCCAGTACTTC. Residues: CASSLYGSQTQYF.

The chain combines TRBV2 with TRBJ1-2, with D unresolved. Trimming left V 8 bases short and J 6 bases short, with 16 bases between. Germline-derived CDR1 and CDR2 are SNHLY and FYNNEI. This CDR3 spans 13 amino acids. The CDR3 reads CASRLDQVDGYTF. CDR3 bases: TGTGCCAGCCGCCTGGATCAGGTGGATGGCTACACCTTC.

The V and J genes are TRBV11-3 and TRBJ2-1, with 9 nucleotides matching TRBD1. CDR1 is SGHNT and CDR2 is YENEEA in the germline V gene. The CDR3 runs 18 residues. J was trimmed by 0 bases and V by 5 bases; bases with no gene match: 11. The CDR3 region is CASSSRDREPHSYNEQFF. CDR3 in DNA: TGTGCCAGCAGCAGCCGGGACAGGGAACCCCACTCCTACAATGAGCAGTTCTTC.

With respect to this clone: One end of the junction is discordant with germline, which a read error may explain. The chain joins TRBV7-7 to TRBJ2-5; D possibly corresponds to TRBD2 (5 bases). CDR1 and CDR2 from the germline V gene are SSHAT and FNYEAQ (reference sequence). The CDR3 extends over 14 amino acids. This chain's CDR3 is CASSLAKAGRAQYF. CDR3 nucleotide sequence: TGTGCTAGCAGCTTAGCCAAGGCGGGTCGGGCCCAGTACTTC.

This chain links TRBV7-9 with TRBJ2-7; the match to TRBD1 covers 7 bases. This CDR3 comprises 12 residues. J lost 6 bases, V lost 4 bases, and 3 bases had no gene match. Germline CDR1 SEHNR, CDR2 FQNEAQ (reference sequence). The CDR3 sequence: CASSSGTAEQYF. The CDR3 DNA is TGTGCCAGCAGCTCCGGGACAGCCGAGCAGTACTTC. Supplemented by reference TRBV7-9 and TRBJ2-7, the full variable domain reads DTGVSQNPRHKITKRGQNVTFRCDPISEHNRLYWYRQTLGQGPEFLTYFQNEAQLEKSRLLSDRFSAERPKGSFSTLEIQRTEQGDSAMYLCASSSGTAEQYFGPGTRLTVT.

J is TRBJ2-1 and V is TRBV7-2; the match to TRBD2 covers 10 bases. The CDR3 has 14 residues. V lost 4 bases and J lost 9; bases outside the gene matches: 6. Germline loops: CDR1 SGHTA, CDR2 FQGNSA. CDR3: CASSSGLAAVEQFF. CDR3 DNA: TGTGCCAGCAGCTCCGGACTAGCGGCGGTTGAGCAGTTCTTC.

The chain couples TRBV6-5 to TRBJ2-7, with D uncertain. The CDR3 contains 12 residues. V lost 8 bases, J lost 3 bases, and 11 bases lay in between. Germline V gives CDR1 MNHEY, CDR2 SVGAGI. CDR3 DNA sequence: TGTGCCAGCGGTGGGCAGGTCTACGAGCAGTACTTC. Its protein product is CASGGQVYEQYF.

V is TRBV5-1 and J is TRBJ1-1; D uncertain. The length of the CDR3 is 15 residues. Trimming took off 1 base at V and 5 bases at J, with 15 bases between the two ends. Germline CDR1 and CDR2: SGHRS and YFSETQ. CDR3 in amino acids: CASSLLQPLGTEAFF. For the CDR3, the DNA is TGCGCCAGCAGCTTGCTACAACCCCTTGGGACTGAAGCTTTCTTT.

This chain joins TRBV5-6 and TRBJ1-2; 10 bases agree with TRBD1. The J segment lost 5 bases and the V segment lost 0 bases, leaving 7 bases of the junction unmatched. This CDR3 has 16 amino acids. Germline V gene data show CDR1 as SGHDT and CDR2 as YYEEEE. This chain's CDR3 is CASSLVTGGTTYGYTF. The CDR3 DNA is TGTGCCAGCAGCTTGGTGACAGGGGGCACAACTTATGGCTACACCTTC.

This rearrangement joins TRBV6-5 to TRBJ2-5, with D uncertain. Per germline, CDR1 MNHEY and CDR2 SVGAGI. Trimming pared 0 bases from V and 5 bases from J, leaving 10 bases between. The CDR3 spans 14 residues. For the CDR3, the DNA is TGTGCCAGCAGTTACTCTTTAAGTCGGGAGACCCAGTACTTC. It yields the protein CASSYSLSRETQYF.

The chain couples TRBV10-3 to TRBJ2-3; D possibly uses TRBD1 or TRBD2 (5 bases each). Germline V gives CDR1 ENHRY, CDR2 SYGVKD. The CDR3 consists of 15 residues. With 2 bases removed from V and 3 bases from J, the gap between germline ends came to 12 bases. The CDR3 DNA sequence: TGTGCCATCAGTGAGATGAGAGGGGAGACAGATACGCAGTATTTT. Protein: CAISEMRGETDTQYF.

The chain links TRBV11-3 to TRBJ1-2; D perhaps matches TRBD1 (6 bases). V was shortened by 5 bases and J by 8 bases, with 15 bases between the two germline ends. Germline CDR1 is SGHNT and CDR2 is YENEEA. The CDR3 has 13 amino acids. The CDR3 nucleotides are TGTGCCAGCAGCCCTGGGACAAGCCGGGGCTACACCTTC. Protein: CASSPGTSRGYTF.

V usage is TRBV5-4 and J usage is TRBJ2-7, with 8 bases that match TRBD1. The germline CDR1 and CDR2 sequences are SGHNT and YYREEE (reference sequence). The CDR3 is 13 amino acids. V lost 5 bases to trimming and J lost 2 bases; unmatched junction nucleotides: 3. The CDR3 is CASREQGAYEQYF. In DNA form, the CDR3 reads TGTGCCAGCAGGGAACAGGGGGCCTACGAGCAGTACTTC.

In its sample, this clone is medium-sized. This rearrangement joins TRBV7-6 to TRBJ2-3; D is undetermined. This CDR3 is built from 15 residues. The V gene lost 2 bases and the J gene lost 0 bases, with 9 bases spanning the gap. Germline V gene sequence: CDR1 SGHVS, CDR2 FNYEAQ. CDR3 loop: CASSLSGTSTDTQYF. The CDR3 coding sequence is TGTGCCAGCAGCTTAAGTGGCACTAGCACAGATACGCAGTATTTT.

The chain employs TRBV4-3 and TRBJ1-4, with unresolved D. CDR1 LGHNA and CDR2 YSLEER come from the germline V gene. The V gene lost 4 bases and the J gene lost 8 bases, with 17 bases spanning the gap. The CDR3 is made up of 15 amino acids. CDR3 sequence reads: CASSLSVGSDEKLFF. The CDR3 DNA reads TGCGCCAGCAGCCTAAGTGTGGGTTCGGACGAAAAACTGTTTTTT.